Following are 25 T cell receptor beta chains from one sample sequenced in a study of Ad26.COV2.S vaccination and SARS-CoV-2 variants. Specified treatment: around 19 received Ad26.COV2.S at low or high dose, single or two shots; about 5 received placebo; per-sample allocation not given. Specimens were obtained on day 63 following the first vaccine or placebo injection. Data came from immunoSEQ multiplex PCR; TCRdb stores just in-frame clones and leaves some out. The sample carries 400,000 to 500,000 clones, 89% recorded once. The material sequenced was peripheral blood, taken in a trial of Ad26.COV2.S vaccine versus placebo. These receptors all come from a person aged 18-65 years who received the Ad26.COV2.S COVID-19 vaccine or a placebo.

In DNA form, the CDR3 reads TGTGCCAGCTCACCGGGCGGGGGTAGAGATACGCAGTATTTT. It is translated as CASSPGGGRDTQYF. The V call is TRBV18, the J call TRBJ2-3; 7 bases map to TRBD2. V shed 3 bases and J 5 bases; nucleotides not matched to a gene: 5. Germline CDR1 reads KGHSH; CDR2 reads LQKENI. The CDR3 extends over 14 amino acids.

CDR3 sequence: CASSYLGDTQYF. CDR3 sequence (DNA): TGTGCCAGCAGTTACCTGGGAGATACGCAGTATTTT. The chain uses TRBV6-6 and TRBJ2-3; no firm D call. Germline loops: CDR1 MNHNY, CDR2 SVGAGI (reference sequence). This CDR3 is 12 amino acids long. Trimming took off 2 bases at V and 5 bases at J, with 5 bases between the two ends.

This clone occurred once. The V gene is TRBV19, the J gene TRBJ1-2, with D hard to call. V lost 1 base to trimming and J lost 3 bases, with 18 bases between them. CDR1 is LNHDA, CDR2 SQIVND, per germline (reference sequence). The CDR3 has 17 residues. The CDR3, as DNA: TGTGCCAGTAGTATAGTGGTGGTTACGGCAGATCACTATGGCTACACCTTC. This gives the protein CASSIVVVTADHYGYTF.

The CDR3 sequence is CASSKGTVHTEAFF. The DNA of the CDR3 is TGTGCCAGCAGTAAGGGGACCGTCCACACTGAAGCTTTCTTT. The chain carries TRBV28 and TRBJ1-1, with a possible D match to TRBD1 (5 bases). The germline V gene has CDR1 MDHEN and CDR2 SYDVKM. The CDR3 consists of 14 residues. V gave up 5 bases and J gave up 3 bases, with 13 bases separating them.

The genes are TRBV7-2 and TRBJ2-5, with a possible D match to TRBD2 (6 bases). Trimming pared 1 base from V and 5 bases from J, leaving 14 bases between. The CDR3 is 15 amino acids. CDR1 and CDR2 (germline): SGHTA, FQGNSA. Written as DNA, the CDR3 is TGTGCCAGCAGCTTAGACGGCGTAAGCGGGGAGACCCAGTACTTC. Residues: CASSLDGVSGETQYF.

Only one count was recorded for this clone. The V call is TRBV9, the J call TRBJ2-5; TRBD2 matches 11 bases. J gave up 6 bases and V 4 bases, and 11 bases lay outside the gene matches. This CDR3 is 16 amino acids long. CDR1 is SGDLS and CDR2 is YYNGEE in the germline V gene. This CDR3 reads CASSFRETSGTQTQYF. The CDR3 DNA follows: TGTGCCAGCAGCTTCAGAGAGACTAGCGGGACCCAGACCCAGTACTTC.

V and J are TRBV6-5 and TRBJ1-5; TRBD1 agrees at 7 bases. CDR3 length: 14 amino acids. Germline assignment: CDR1 MNHEY and CDR2 SVGAGI. The V segment lost 5 bases and the J segment 6 bases; nucleotides outside the gene matches: 7. CDR3 amino acids: CASSPGQELQPQHF. The DNA of the CDR3 is TGTGCCAGCAGTCCTGGACAGGAACTTCAGCCCCAGCATTTT.

V gene TRBV5-1 combines with J gene TRBJ2-3; 10 bases agree with TRBD2. Germline CDR1 and CDR2: SGHRS and YFSETQ. The CDR3 loop spans 15 amino acids. V was pared by 5 bases and J by 7 bases, with 10 bases of the junction left unmatched. The CDR3 is CASRPPGLASYTQYF. CDR3 DNA sequence: TGCGCCAGCAGACCACCGGGACTAGCGTCGTATACGCAGTATTTT.

This clone was counted at least ten times. Other nucleotide sequences in the sample specify the same CDR3. This chain links TRBV6-2 or TRBV6-3 with TRBJ2-5, with 13 bases fitting TRBD2. V lost 4 bases, J lost 4 bases, and 3 bases stayed unmatched. Per germline, CDR1 MNHEY and CDR2 SVGEGT. The CDR3 loop spans 15 amino acids. The CDR3: CASSWTSGSGETQYF. The CDR3 DNA reads TGTGCCAGCAGTTGGACTAGCGGGAGCGGAGAGACCCAGTACTTC.

The rearrangement links TRBV19 to TRBJ1-6; 7 bases are shared with TRBD1. The CDR3 is 15 amino acids. V gave up 8 bases and J gave up 4 bases; unmatched junction bases: 8. CDR1 LNHDA and CDR2 SQIVND come from the germline V gene (reference sequence). The CDR3 sequence: CASHTGDGYNSPLHF. The CDR3 DNA reads TGTGCCAGTCATACAGGGGACGGGTATAATTCACCCCTCCACTTT.

V and J are TRBV2 and TRBJ2-5; the D is unclear. Germline values: CDR1 SNHLY, CDR2 FYNNEI. This CDR3 has 13 amino acids. V was clipped by 1 base and J by 5 bases, with 8 bases between them. The CDR3 here is CASSEGRRETQYF. As DNA, the CDR3 is TGTGCCAGCAGTGAAGGGCGCCGGGAGACCCAGTACTTC.

The V and J genes are TRBV5-4 and TRBJ1-1; the D is unclear. This CDR3 has 14 amino acids. V was trimmed by 6 bases and J by 0 bases, leaving 12 bases between them. Germline loops: CDR1 SGHNT, CDR2 YYREEE (reference sequence). Written as DNA, the CDR3 is TGTGCCAGCAACCGGAGAGGCCTGAACACTGAAGCTTTCTTT. Protein product: CASNRRGLNTEAFF.

The CDR3 DNA reads as TGTGCCAGCAGTGGGGTCGGCCGAGCCTACGAGCAGTACTTC. Protein sequence: CASSGVGRAYEQYF. This chain links TRBV2 with TRBJ2-7, with D uncertain. The V end lost 4 bases, the J end lost 2 bases, and 12 bases lay between the germline ends. The CDR3 consists of 14 residues. The germline gives CDR1 SNHLY, CDR2 FYNNEI.

This clone was detected only a few times. The genes are TRBV24-1 and TRBJ2-3; 9 bases align to TRBD2. V lost 6 bases to trimming and J lost 0 bases; unmatched junction nucleotides: 12. Germline CDR1 and CDR2: KGHDR and SFDVKD. This CDR3 has 18 amino acids. The CDR3 DNA follows: TGTGCCACCAGTACGGTGGGCGGGGGGGCCGATAGCACAGATACGCAGTATTTT. Its translation: CATSTVGGGADSTDTQYF.

This sequence joins TRBV24-1 and TRBJ2-2; 8 bases agree with TRBD1. Germline V gives CDR1 KGHDR, CDR2 SFDVKD. Trimming removed 1 base from V and 4 bases from J; junction bases left unmatched: 4. This CDR3 comprises 16 residues. The CDR3 is CATSDLRDRPTGELFF. The CDR3 bases are TGTGCCACCAGTGATTTACGGGACAGGCCCACCGGGGAGCTGTTTTTT.

The CDR3 region has the DNA TGTGCCAGCAGCCCAGGGGAGGACAATGAGCAGTTCTTC. It encodes CASSPGEDNEQFF. The chain is built from TRBV13 and TRBJ2-1; D is possibly TRBD1 or TRBD2 (6 bases each). V shed 5 bases and J shed 5 bases, with 10 bases lying between them. The CDR3 loop spans 13 amino acids. Germline V CDR1 and CDR2: PRHDT, FYEKMQ (reference sequence). The variable domain in full, completed from reference TRBV13 and TRBJ2-1, reads AAGVIQSPRHLIKEKRETATLKCYPIPRHDTVYWYQQGPGQDPQFLISFYEKMQSDKGSIPDRFSAQQFSDYHSELNMSSLELGDSALYFCASSPGEDNEQFFGPGTRLTVL.

The chain joins TRBV4-1 to TRBJ1-4, with D unclear. Trimming cost V 0 bases and J 4 bases, with 12 bases left between them. The CDR3 sequence is 16 residues long. In germline, CDR1 is MGHRA, CDR2 YSYEKL. The CDR3 here is CASSQDQFTNNEKLFF. DNA of the CDR3: TGCGCCAGCAGCCAAGATCAGTTCACAAATAATGAAAAACTGTTTTTT.

The chain employs TRBV30 and TRBJ1-2; 10 bases are a match to TRBD1. Germline V gene sequence: CDR1 GTSNPN, CDR2 SVGIG (reference sequence). The CDR3 extends over 12 amino acids. Unmatched junction bases numbered 2, after V lost 8 bases and J lost 2 bases. The CDR3 DNA reads TGTGCCGGGACAGGGGCAAACTATGGCTACACCTTC. Protein sequence: CAGTGANYGYTF.

This chain joins TRBV5-5 and TRBJ1-1; no definite D call. Germline CDR1 SGHKS, CDR2 YYEKEE (reference sequence). Trimming removed 0 bases at V and 0 bases at J, with 12 bases between. CDR3 length: 16 residues. CDR3 protein: CASSLEDWLMNTEAFF. The CDR3 coding sequence is TGTGCCAGCAGCTTGGAGGATTGGCTCATGAACACTGAAGCTTTCTTT.

As regards this clone: Other DNA sequences from this sample encode an identical CDR3 as well. The chain recombines TRBV11-2 with TRBJ1-1; D gene unclear. Germline-derived CDR1 and CDR2 are SGHAT and FQNNGV. The CDR3 totals 12 residues. Between the trimmed V and J ends, which lost 2 bases and 3 bases, there was a span of 4 bases. CDR3 nucleotide sequence: TGTGCCAGCAGCTTAAGTGACACTGAAGCTTTCTTT. Protein product: CASSLSDTEAFF. Full variable domain (rest looked up from reference TRBV11-2 and TRBJ1-1): EAGVAQSPRYKIIEKRQSVAFWCNPISGHATLYWYQQILGQGPKLLIQFQNNGVVDDSQLPKDRFSAERLKGVDSTLKIQPAKLEDSAVYLCASSLSDTEAFFGQGTRLTVV.

The chain combines TRBV27 with TRBJ2-5; the match to TRBD2 covers 8 bases. Germline V gene sequence: CDR1 MNHEY, CDR2 SMNVEV (reference sequence). The length of the CDR3 is 15 residues. J gave up 1 base and V 2 bases, and 3 bases lay outside the gene matches. This CDR3 reads CASSLERGPQETQYF. The DNA for the CDR3 is TGTGCCAGCAGTTTAGAGCGGGGGCCCCAAGAGACCCAGTACTTC.

CDR3 protein: CASSRDAGYNEQFF. The DNA of the CDR3 is TGTGCCAGCAGCAGGGATGCTGGCTACAATGAGCAGTTCTTC. This chain links TRBV11-2 with TRBJ2-1; D uncertain. Trimming removed 5 bases at V and 3 bases at J, with 11 bases between. CDR1 is SGHAT and CDR2 is FQNNGV in the germline V gene. This CDR3 is 14 amino acids long.

This clone was observed a few times. The rearrangement joins TRBV19 to TRBJ2-2; no clear D gene. Trimming left V 3 bases short and J 2 bases short, with 7 bases between. Germline V CDR1 and CDR2: LNHDA, SQIVND (reference sequence). This CDR3 is built from 14 residues. CDR3 in DNA: TGTGCCAGTAGTATTAACGTCAACACCGGGGAGCTGTTTTTT. This codes for CASSINVNTGELFF. The full variable domain, in which reference TRBV19 and TRBJ2-2 provide the parts outside the CDR3, is DGGITQSPKYLFRKEGQNVTLSCEQNLNHDAMYWYRQDPGQGLRLIYYSQIVNDFQKGDIAEGYSVSREKKESFPLTVTSAQKNPTAFYLCASSINVNTGELFFGEGSRLTVL.

This chain links TRBV5-1 with TRBJ1-2; maybe TRBD1 (5 bases). The V gene lost 1 base and the J gene lost 4 bases, with 11 bases spanning the gap. The CDR3 totals 14 residues. The germline gives CDR1 SGHRS, CDR2 YFSETQ. CDR3 region: CASSLYQGPYGYTF. The CDR3 region has the DNA TGCGCCAGCAGCTTGTATCAGGGCCCCTATGGCTACACCTTC. The whole variable domain, remainder taken from reference TRBV5-1 and TRBJ1-2, is KAGVTQTPRYLIKTRGQQVTLSCSPISGHRSVSWYQQTPGQGLQFLFEYFSETQRNKGNFPGRFSGRQFSNSRSEMNVSTLELGDSALYLCASSLYQGPYGYTFGSGTRLTVV.

This chain uses TRBV3-1 (or the pseudogene TRBV3-2) with TRBJ2-1; D perhaps matches TRBD2 (5 bases). This CDR3 has 13 residues. Trimming took 6 bases from V and 5 from J, leaving 11 bases between them. Germline lookup yields CDR1 LGHDT and CDR2 YNNKEL (reference sequence). The CDR3 bases are TGTGCCAGCAGAAAAAGAGGGAACAATGAGCAGTTCTTC. This gives the protein CASRKRGNNEQFF.